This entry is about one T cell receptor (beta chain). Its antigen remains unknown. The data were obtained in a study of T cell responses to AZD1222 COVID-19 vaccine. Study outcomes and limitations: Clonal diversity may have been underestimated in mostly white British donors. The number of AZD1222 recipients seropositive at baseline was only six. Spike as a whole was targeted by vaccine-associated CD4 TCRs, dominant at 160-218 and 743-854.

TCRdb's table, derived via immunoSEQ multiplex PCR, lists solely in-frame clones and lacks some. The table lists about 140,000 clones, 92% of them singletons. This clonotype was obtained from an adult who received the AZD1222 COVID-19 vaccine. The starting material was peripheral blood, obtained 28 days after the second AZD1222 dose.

CDR3 region: CASSGGFSGSGYEQYF. The DNA for the CDR3 is TGCGCCAGCAGTGGGGGCTTTAGCGGGAGTGGGTACGAGCAGTACTTC. V gene TRBV10-2 combines with J gene TRBJ2-7; 9 nucleotides align to TRBD2. CDR3 size: 16 residues. Trimming removed 4 bases from V and 4 bases from J; junction bases left unmatched: 11. Germline V gene sequence: CDR1 WSHSY, CDR2 SAAADI.